This T cell receptor (beta chain) was sequenced during a study of blood T cells in healthy people across ages. Study observations and caveats: Relative to aged donors, long-lived donors carried more naive CD4+ cells and displayed higher diversity. A strong correlation was seen between TCR beta diversity and naive T cell percentage.

CDR3 length: 13 residues. Per germline, CDR1 DFQATT and CDR2 SNEGSKA (reference sequence). In the case of this clonotype: The antigen is unknown. A read error may account for a junction end that differs from germline.

A sample-barcoded 5' primer and a J-beta primer mix were used in a second PCR of roughly 6 to 11 cycles. Tags on each cDNA molecule came from a template-switch adaptor with 12 random nucleotides. TCRdb reprocessed the 5' RACE reads with MiXCR, giving one entry per CDR3 protein. The table records roughly 1,500,000 distinct CDR3 sequences, 34% of them present only once. The chain joins TRBV20-1 to TRBJ2-5; 7 positions match TRBD2. The TCR sequence derives from a woman in her thirties in good health. Sequenced material: blood. The CDR3 DNA sequence: TGCTGTGCTAGCGGTAGCGGGCTGGGGGGCCAGTACTTC. This translates into CCASGSGLGGQYF.